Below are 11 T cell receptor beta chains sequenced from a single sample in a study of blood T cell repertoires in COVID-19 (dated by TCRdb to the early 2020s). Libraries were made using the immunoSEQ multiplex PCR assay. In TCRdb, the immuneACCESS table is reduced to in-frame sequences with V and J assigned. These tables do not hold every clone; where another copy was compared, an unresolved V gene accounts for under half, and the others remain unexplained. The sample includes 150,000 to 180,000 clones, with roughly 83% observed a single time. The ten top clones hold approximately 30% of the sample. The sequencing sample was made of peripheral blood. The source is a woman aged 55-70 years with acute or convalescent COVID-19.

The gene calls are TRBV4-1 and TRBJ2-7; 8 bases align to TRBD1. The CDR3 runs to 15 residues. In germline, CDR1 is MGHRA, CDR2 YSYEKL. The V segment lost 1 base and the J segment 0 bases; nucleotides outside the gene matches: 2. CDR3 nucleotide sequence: TGCGCCAGCAGCCAAGGGACAGGGCACTCCTACGAGCAGTACTTC. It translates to CASSQGTGHSYEQYF.

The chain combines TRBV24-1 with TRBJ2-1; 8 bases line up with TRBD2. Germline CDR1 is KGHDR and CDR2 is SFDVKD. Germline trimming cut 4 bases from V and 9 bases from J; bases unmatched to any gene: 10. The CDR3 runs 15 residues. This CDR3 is CATSDPRSGRGEQFF. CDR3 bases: TGTGCCACCAGTGACCCAAGATCCGGGAGGGGTGAGCAGTTCTTC.

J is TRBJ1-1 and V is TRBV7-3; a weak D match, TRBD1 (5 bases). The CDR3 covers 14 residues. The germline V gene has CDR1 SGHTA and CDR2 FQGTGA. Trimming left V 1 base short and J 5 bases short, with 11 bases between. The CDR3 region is CASSLSAGNTEAFF. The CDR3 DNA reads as TGTGCCAGCAGCTTAAGTGCAGGGAATACTGAAGCTTTCTTT.

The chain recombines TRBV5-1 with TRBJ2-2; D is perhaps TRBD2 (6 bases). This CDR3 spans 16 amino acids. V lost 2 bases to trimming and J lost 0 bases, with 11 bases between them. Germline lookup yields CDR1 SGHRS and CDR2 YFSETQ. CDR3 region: CASSLRASANTGELFF. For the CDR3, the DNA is TGCGCCAGCAGCTTAAGGGCTAGCGCGAACACCGGGGAGCTGTTTTTT.

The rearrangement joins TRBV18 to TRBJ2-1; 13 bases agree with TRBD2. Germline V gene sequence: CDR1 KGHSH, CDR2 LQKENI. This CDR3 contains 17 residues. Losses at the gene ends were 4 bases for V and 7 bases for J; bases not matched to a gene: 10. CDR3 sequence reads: CASSLGLAGAPLNEQFF. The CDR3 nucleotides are TGTGCCAGCTCACTTGGACTAGCGGGGGCCCCGCTAAATGAGCAGTTCTTC.

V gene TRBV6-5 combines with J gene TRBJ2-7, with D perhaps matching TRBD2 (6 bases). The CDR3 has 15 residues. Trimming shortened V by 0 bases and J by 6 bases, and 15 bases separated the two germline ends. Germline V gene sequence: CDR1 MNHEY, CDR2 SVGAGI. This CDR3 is CASSYSAGDSPEQYF. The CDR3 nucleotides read TGTGCCAGCAGTTACTCTGCCGGGGACTCCCCCGAGCAGTACTTC.

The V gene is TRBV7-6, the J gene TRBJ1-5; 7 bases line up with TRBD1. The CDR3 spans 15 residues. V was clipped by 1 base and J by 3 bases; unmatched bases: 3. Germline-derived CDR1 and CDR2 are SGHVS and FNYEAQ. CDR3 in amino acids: CASSLGGQFNQPQHF. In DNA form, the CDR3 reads TGTGCCAGCAGCTTAGGGGGACAGTTCAATCAGCCCCAGCATTTT.

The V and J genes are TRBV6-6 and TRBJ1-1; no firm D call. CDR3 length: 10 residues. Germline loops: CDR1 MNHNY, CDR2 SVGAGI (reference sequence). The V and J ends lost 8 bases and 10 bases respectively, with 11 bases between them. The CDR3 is CASLDYRAFF. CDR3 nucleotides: TGTGCCAGCTTAGACTACCGAGCTTTCTTT.

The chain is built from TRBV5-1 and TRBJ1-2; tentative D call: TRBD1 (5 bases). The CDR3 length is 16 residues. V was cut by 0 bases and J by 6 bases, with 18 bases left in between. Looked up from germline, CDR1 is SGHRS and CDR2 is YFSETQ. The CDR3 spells CASSLDAGPPPDGYTF. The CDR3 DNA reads TGCGCCAGCAGCTTGGATGCGGGACCCCCCCCGGATGGCTACACCTTC. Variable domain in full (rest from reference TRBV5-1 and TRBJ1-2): KAGVTQTPRYLIKTRGQQVTLSCSPISGHRSVSWYQQTPGQGLQFLFEYFSETQRNKGNFPGRFSGRQFSNSRSEMNVSTLELGDSALYLCASSLDAGPPPDGYTFGSGTRLTVV.

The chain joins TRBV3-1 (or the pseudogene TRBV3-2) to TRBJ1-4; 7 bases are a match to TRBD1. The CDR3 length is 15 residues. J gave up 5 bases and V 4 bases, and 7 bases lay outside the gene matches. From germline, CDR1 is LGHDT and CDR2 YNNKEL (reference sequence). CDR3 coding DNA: TGTGCCAGCAGCCCTTACAGGGGCCGAAATGAAAAACTGTTTTTT. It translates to CASSPYRGRNEKLFF.

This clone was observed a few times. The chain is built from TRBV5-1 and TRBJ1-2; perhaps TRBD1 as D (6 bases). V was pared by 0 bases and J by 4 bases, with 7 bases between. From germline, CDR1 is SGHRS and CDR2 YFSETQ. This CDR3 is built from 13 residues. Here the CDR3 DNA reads TGCGCCAGCAGCTTGGAAGGGGGCTATGGCTACACCTTC. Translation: CASSLEGGYGYTF.